This TCR beta chain was captured in a study of cytomegalovirus exposure and HLA in healthy donors. Broader study findings: The investigators catalogued under 200 TCR beta chains as cytomegalovirus-associated. Confirmation was obtained in vitro that a few CMV-associated chains are specific for CMV antigens.

This clone was detected a few times. No antigen is known for it. Primers included in the PCR were 60 Vbeta and 13 Jbeta primers. Measured with immunoSEQ multiplex PCR; TCRdb has only the in-frame clones, and not every one. The sample yields approximately 95,000 clones, under 85% seen once. The sample was PBMCs. This receptor was obtained from a woman between 40 and 55 years old in good health and CMV-seropositive.

CDR3 region: CASNSRGGELFF. In DNA, the CDR3 is TGTGCCAGTAACAGTAGGGGCGGGGAGCTGTTTTTT. V gene TRBV19 combines with J gene TRBJ2-2; tentatively, D is TRBD1 (5 bases). The germline CDR1 and CDR2 sequences are LNHDA and SQIVND (reference sequence). The CDR3 covers 12 residues. V lost 7 bases and J lost 7, with 10 bases in between.